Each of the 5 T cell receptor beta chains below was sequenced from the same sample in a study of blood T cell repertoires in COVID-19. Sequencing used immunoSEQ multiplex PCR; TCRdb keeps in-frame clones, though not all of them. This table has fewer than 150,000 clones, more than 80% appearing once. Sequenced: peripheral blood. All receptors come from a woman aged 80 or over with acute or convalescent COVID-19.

The CDR3 DNA follows: TGCGCCAGCAGCTTGGGAGACATACAGAATACGCAGTATTTT. The encoded protein is CASSLGDIQNTQYF. The chain employs TRBV5-1 and TRBJ2-3; no firm D call. Trimming took 0 bases from V and 7 from J, leaving 12 bases between them. The CDR3 is made up of 14 amino acids. Looked up from germline, CDR1 is SGHRS and CDR2 is YFSETQ.

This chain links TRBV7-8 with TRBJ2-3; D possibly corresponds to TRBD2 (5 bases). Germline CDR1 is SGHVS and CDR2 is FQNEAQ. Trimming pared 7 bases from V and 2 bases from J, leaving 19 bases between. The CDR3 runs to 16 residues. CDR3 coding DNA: TGTGCCAGCACCCCGTTCTTGTCTAGCTCCACAGATACGCAGTATTTT. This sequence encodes CASTPFLSSSTDTQYF. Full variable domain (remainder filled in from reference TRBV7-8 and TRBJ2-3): GAGVSQSPRYKVAKRGQDVALRCDPISGHVSLFWYQQALGQGPEFLTYFQNEAQLDKSGLPSDRFFAERPEGSVSTLKIQRTQQEDSAVYLCASTPFLSSSTDTQYFGPGTRLTVL.

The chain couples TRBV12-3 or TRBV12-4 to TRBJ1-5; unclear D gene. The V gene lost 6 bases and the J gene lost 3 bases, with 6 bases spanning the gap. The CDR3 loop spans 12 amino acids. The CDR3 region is CASSPNNQPQHF. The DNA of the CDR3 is TGTGCCAGCAGCCCTAACAATCAGCCCCAGCATTTT.

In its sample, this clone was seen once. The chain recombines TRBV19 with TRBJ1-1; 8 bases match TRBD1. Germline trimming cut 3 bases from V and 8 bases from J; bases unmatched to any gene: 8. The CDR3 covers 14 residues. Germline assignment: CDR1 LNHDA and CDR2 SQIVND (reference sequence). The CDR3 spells CASSIRQGKLEAFF. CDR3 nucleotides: TGTGCCAGTAGTATCCGACAGGGGAAATTAGAAGCTTTCTTT.

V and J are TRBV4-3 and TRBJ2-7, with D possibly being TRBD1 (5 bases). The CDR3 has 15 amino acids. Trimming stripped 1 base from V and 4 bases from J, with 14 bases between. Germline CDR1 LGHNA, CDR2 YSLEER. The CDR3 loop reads CASSQVAAGQYEQYF. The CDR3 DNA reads TGCGCCAGCAGCCAAGTCGCGGCAGGGCAGTACGAGCAGTACTTC.